This TCR beta chain was sequenced for a study of blood T cell repertoires in COVID-19. Overall study: COVID-19 samples from acute and convalescent phases originated in the United States, Italy and Spain.

The length of the CDR3 is 16 residues. Germline CDR1 is SNHLY and CDR2 is FYNNEI. Sequenced by immunoSEQ multiplex PCR; TCRdb stores in-frame clones only, minus some. Among more than 150,000 clones, 85% to 95% were seen once, and the ten largest hold 0.45% to 0.65%. Regarding this clone: At one end, the junction sequence differs from germline, possibly due to a read error.

The receptor was derived from a man over 45 with acute or convalescent COVID-19. Material: peripheral blood. The rearrangement links TRBV2 to TRBJ2-3, with 10 bases lining up with TRBD1. The CDR3 loop is CASREVWDRGPDTQYF. CDR3 nucleotides: TGTGCCAGCCGTGAGGTATGGGACAGGGGACCAGATACGCAGTATTTT.